This passage covers 11 T cell receptor beta chains from one sample sequenced in a study of blood T cell repertoires in COVID-19. The assay was immunoSEQ multiplex PCR, and TCRdb's table has in-frame clones only and misses some. Among 400,000 to 500,000 clones, 75% to 90% were seen once, and the ten largest hold approximately 1.5%. The sample comprised peripheral blood. The receptors shown here come from a woman in her 30s with active or convalescent COVID-19.

The chain combines TRBV25-1 with TRBJ2-7, with D possibly being TRBD2 (8 bases). V was pared by 6 bases and J by 3 bases, with 18 bases between. Per the germline V gene, CDR1 is MGHDK and CDR2 is SYGVNS. The CDR3 length is 15 residues. The chain's CDR3 is CASRGSGTVLYEQYF. The CDR3 DNA sequence: TGTGCCAGCAGAGGTAGCGGGACAGTCCTCTACGAGCAGTACTTC.

In the case of this clone: Other DNA sequences within the sample encode an identical CDR3. V gene TRBV6-5 combines with J gene TRBJ2-3; D might be TRBD1 (6 bases). The V gene lost 6 bases and the J gene lost 2 bases, with 9 bases spanning the gap. This CDR3 spans 13 amino acids. In germline, CDR1 is MNHEY, CDR2 SVGAGI. For the CDR3, the DNA is TGTGCCAGCAGAACAGGGTCCACAGATACGCAGTATTTT. Protein: CASRTGSTDTQYF.

This chain uses TRBV11-3 with TRBJ2-7; weak D call: TRBD1 (6 bases). The CDR3 extends over 15 amino acids. Germline V lookup: CDR1 SGHNT, CDR2 YENEEA. The ends were cut back, 2 bases at V and 4 bases at J, with 15 bases in the middle. The CDR3 DNA sequence: TGTGCCAGCAGCTTACATGGGGGCGCGGGTTACGAGCAGTACTTC. Translated, it gives CASSLHGGAGYEQYF.

This clone was seen only once. The rearrangement uses TRBV28 and TRBJ2-1, with D tentatively TRBD2 (6 bases). The CDR3 sequence is 17 residues long. The germline gives CDR1 MDHEN, CDR2 SYDVKM. Trimming removed 3 bases at V and 0 bases at J, with 15 bases between. The CDR3 DNA sequence: TGTGCCAGCAGTTTTCAGACTTTGCGGGACTCCTACAATGAGCAGTTCTTC. It yields the protein CASSFQTLRDSYNEQFF.

To note about this clone: Distinct nucleotide sequences in the sample also encode this CDR3. This chain joins TRBV18 and TRBJ1-4, with 7 positions matching TRBD1. The germline gives CDR1 KGHSH, CDR2 LQKENI. The CDR3 is made up of 15 amino acids. The V gene end was trimmed by 1 base and the J gene end by 4 bases; junction bases not matched to a gene: 3. In DNA, the CDR3 is TGTGCCAGCTCACCACGACAGGGACGTAATGAAAAACTGTTTTTT. Translated: CASSPRQGRNEKLFF.

The chain carries TRBV15 and TRBJ2-5; the D gene is possibly TRBD1 (6 bases). The germline V and J ends were trimmed by 0 bases and 4 bases, with 9 bases remaining between them. This CDR3 region has 14 residues. CDR1 and CDR2 (germline): LNHNV, YYDKDF (reference sequence). The CDR3 DNA is TGTGCCACCAGCAGAGAACAGGGCGTAGAGACCCAGTACTTC. It translates to CATSREQGVETQYF.

The chain combines TRBV3-1 (or the pseudogene TRBV3-2) with TRBJ2-2, with D tentatively TRBD1 (6 bases). The CDR3 has 19 residues. The V end was cut by 2 bases, the J end by 7 bases, with 26 bases between. CDR1 and CDR2 from the germline V gene are LGHDT and YNNKEL (reference sequence). The CDR3 sequence is CASSQFLIGTALRGGELFF. The CDR3 DNA reads TGTGCCAGCAGCCAATTCCTAATCGGAACAGCCCTCAGGGGCGGGGAGCTGTTTTTT.

The V gene is TRBV27, the J gene TRBJ1-5; no reliable D call. This CDR3 is 15 amino acids long. The V gene lost 0 bases and the J gene lost 1 base, with 7 bases spanning the gap. Germline V gene lookup returns CDR1 MNHEY and CDR2 SMNVEV (reference sequence). The CDR3 loop reads CASSLSRQSNQPQHF. DNA for the CDR3: TGTGCCAGCAGTTTATCGAGGCAGAGCAATCAGCCCCAGCATTTT.

The rearrangement joins TRBV7-2 to TRBJ2-1; 14 bases map to TRBD2. J gave up 7 bases and V 5 bases, and 7 bases lay outside the gene matches. The CDR3 runs 16 residues. Germline V CDR1 and CDR2: SGHTA, FQGNSA. CDR3 DNA sequence: TGTGCCAGCAGCATCGGACTAGCGGGGGGTTGGAATGAGCAGTTCTTC. The encoded protein is CASSIGLAGGWNEQFF. The full variable domain, rest sourced from reference TRBV7-2 and TRBJ2-1, is GAGVSQSPSNKVTEKGKDVELRCDPISGHTALYWYRQSLGQGLEFLIYFQGNSAPDKSGLPSDRFSAERTGGSVSTLTIQRTQQEDSAVYLCASSIGLAGGWNEQFFGPGTRLTVL.

The J gene is TRBJ1-2, the V gene TRBV6-5; possible D gene TRBD1, 5 bases. The germline V gene has CDR1 MNHEY and CDR2 SVGAGI. V was trimmed by 2 bases and J by 4 bases, leaving 17 bases between them. CDR3 length: 16 amino acids. The CDR3 region is CASSYLTGNFFYGYTF. CDR3 DNA sequence: TGTGCCAGCAGTTACCTTACAGGAAATTTCTTCTATGGCTACACCTTC.

CDR3 nucleotides: TGTGCCAGCTCTATCTCGGGGGTGGACTACAATGAGCAGTTCTTC. Translated, it gives CASSISGVDYNEQFF. The J gene is TRBJ2-1, the V gene TRBV18; tentative D call: TRBD2 (6 bases). The CDR3 is 15 residues long. The germline gives CDR1 KGHSH, CDR2 LQKENI. Trimming stripped 6 bases from V and 3 bases from J, with 15 bases between.